This T cell receptor (beta chain) was observed in a study of T cells in Graves' hyperthyroidism and ophthalmopathy. Regarding the study as a whole: Model predictions of ophthalmopathy came a median approximately 6.2 months before onset.

V lost 0 bases, J lost 7 bases, and 12 bases lay in between. The germline CDR1 and CDR2 sequences are KGHSH and LQKENI. CDR3 length equals 14 residues. Those patients with uncontrolled infection, other autoimmune disease, pregnancy or lactation were excluded. Clinical symptoms, serum thyroxine and TRAb, thyroid ultrasound and orbital computed tomography were used for the diagnoses. This clonotype was recorded many times. What it recognizes is unknown. The TCR beta CDR3 regions underwent amplification using RNA transcripts as the source. In the first-round RT-PCR of the TCR CDR3, the HTBI primer set was used. Each CDR3 protein is one row after TCRdb ran MiXCR on the multiplex PCR reads. In the table there are 550,000 to 800,000 distinct CDR3 sequences, about 15% of which are singletons.

The receptor was isolated from a man between 18 and 35 years old with Graves' hyperthyroidism. The source material was blood. The chain recombines TRBV18 with TRBJ2-5; D not certain. CDR3 loop: CASSPPAGIGTQYF. CDR3 DNA sequence: TGTGCCAGCTCACCACCGGCCGGAATAGGGACCCAGTACTTC.